The next 25 T cell receptor beta chains were all read from a single sample in a study of shared clonotypes between healthy human individuals. The naive CD8 fraction comprised CD45RO-negative cells positively selected for CCR7 and excluded terminally differentiated effector memory CD45RA+ cells. Some clones are missing from TCRdb's copy, which holds only in-frame ones; the method was immunoSEQ multiplex PCR. The sample lists about 820,000 clones; over 90% were seen once. Sequencing input: naive CD8+ T cells sorted from blood. The receptor source for this set is a man between 25 and 39 years old in good health.

The chain has TRBV4-1 and TRBJ2-1, with TRBD1 matching 11 bases. With 3 bases clipped from V and 5 bases from J, the junction kept 6 bases outside the gene matches. This CDR3 is built from 16 residues. Germline lookup yields CDR1 MGHRA and CDR2 YSYEKL. The CDR3 region is CASSQRTGGRNNEQFF. The DNA for the CDR3 is TGCGCCAGCAGCCAGCGGACAGGGGGCAGGAACAATGAGCAGTTCTTC.

The gene calls are TRBV2 and TRBJ1-2; no definite D call. CDR1 and CDR2 from the germline V gene are SNHLY and FYNNEI. The CDR3 is made up of 13 amino acids. Trimming stripped 10 bases from V and 4 bases from J, with 16 bases between. CDR3 protein: CAITPLASYGYTF. Here the CDR3 DNA reads TGTGCCATCACACCTCTGGCTAGCTATGGCTACACCTTC. Combining the CDR3 with reference TRBV2 and TRBJ1-2 gives the whole variable domain EPEVTQTPSHQVTQMGQEVILRCVPISNHLYFYWYRQILGQKVEFLVSFYNNEISEKSEIFDDQFSVERPDGSNFTLKIRSTKLEDSAMYFCAITPLASYGYTFGSGTRLTVV.

The V and J genes are TRBV29-1 and TRBJ2-1, with TRBD2 matching over 7 bases. The CDR3 covers 13 residues. Germline values: CDR1 SQVTM, CDR2 ANQGSEA. V shed 4 bases and J 2 bases; nucleotides not matched to a gene: 2. The CDR3 DNA sequence: TGCAGCGTTGGGGGGGGGACCTACAATGAGCAGTTCTTC. This gives the protein CSVGGGTYNEQFF.

As to this clone: The sample holds other DNA sequences that translate to the same CDR3. This chain connects TRBV9 to TRBJ2-7, with D possibly TRBD1 on 6 matching bases. Trimming pared 0 bases from V and 4 bases from J, leaving 11 bases between. The CDR3 has 14 residues. Germline assignment: CDR1 SGDLS and CDR2 YYNGEE. For the CDR3, the DNA is TGTGCCAGCAGCGTAGGAGGGGGTACATACGAGCAGTACTTC. Protein: CASSVGGGTYEQYF.

The chain joins TRBV6-5 to TRBJ2-7; TRBD1 matches 7 bases. V was pared by 5 bases and J by 7 bases, with 14 bases of the junction left unmatched. Germline V lookup: CDR1 MNHEY, CDR2 SVGAGI. This CDR3 has 15 amino acids. The DNA for the CDR3 is TGTGCCAGCAGTGCGGACAGGACTCGGCCGGGGGAGCAGTACTTC. This translates into CASSADRTRPGEQYF.

Details on this clone: The identical CDR3 is also encoded by other nucleotide sequences in the sample. This chain joins TRBV29-1 and TRBJ2-1, with D perhaps matching TRBD2 (6 bases). The CDR3 is 14 amino acids. V lost 3 bases and J 4 bases, leaving 13 bases between the germline ends. Germline V gene lookup returns CDR1 SQVTM and CDR2 ANQGSEA. The CDR3 region has the DNA TGCAGCGTTGATGGCGGGAAGCGGTACAATGAGCAGTTCTTC. It codes for CSVDGGKRYNEQFF.

The rearrangement joins TRBV7-2 to TRBJ1-1; D gene uncertain. CDR1 is SGHTA, CDR2 FQGNSA, per germline. The CDR3 sequence is 13 residues long. The V end was cut by 4 bases, the J end by 6 bases, with 12 bases between. The CDR3 region has the DNA TGTGCCAGCAGCTGGACCCCCTACGCTGAAGCTTTCTTT. Translation: CASSWTPYAEAFF. The full variable domain, completed using reference TRBV7-2 and TRBJ1-1, is GAGVSQSPSNKVTEKGKDVELRCDPISGHTALYWYRQSLGQGLEFLIYFQGNSAPDKSGLPSDRFSAERTGGSVSTLTIQRTQQEDSAVYLCASSWTPYAEAFFGQGTRLTVV.

This clone was seen just once. The V gene is TRBV7-9, the J gene TRBJ2-1, with no clear D. Trimming stripped 5 bases from V and 3 bases from J, with 5 bases between. Germline CDR1 reads SEHNR; CDR2 reads FQNEAQ (reference sequence). CDR3 size: 12 residues. The CDR3 here is CASSDNYNEQFF. CDR3 sequence (DNA): TGTGCCAGCAGCGACAACTACAATGAGCAGTTCTTC.

The J gene is TRBJ2-3, the V gene TRBV7-9, with 7 nucleotides matching TRBD2. This CDR3 spans 15 amino acids. V gave up 5 bases and J gave up 2 bases; unmatched junction bases: 7. Per the germline V gene, CDR1 is SEHNR and CDR2 is FQNEAQ (reference sequence). The CDR3 bases are TGTGCCAGCAGCGCCCCAGCGGGAATCACAGATACGCAGTATTTT. Its translation is CASSAPAGITDTQYF.

The chain employs TRBV27 and TRBJ2-6; a weak D match, TRBD1 (5 bases). Germline V CDR1 and CDR2: MNHEY, SMNVEV (reference sequence). Between the trimmed V and J ends, which lost 3 bases and 4 bases, there was a span of 16 bases. This CDR3 spans 17 amino acids. CDR3 sequence (DNA): TGTGCCAGCAGTTTGAGGCAGGGAAAAGTGGGGGCCAACGTCCTGACTTTC. Translated: CASSLRQGKVGANVLTF.

The chain uses TRBV27 and TRBJ1-5; no firm D call. The CDR3 has 13 residues. Trimming shortened V by 3 bases and J by 8 bases, and 11 bases separated the two germline ends. Looked up from germline, CDR1 is MNHEY and CDR2 is SMNVEV (reference sequence). CDR3: CASSFGRAKPQHF. The DNA of the CDR3 is TGTGCCAGCAGTTTTGGAAGGGCTAAGCCCCAGCATTTT.

The gene calls are TRBV7-8 and TRBJ1-1; 8 positions agree with TRBD1. The CDR3 has 14 amino acids. Germline lookup yields CDR1 SGHVS and CDR2 FQNEAQ. V dropped 9 bases and J dropped 4; count of bases not matched to a gene: 10. The CDR3 here is CASHTGQGGTEAFF. As DNA, the CDR3 is TGTGCCAGTCATACCGGACAGGGAGGCACTGAAGCTTTCTTT.

The rearrangement uses TRBV7-2 and TRBJ1-1; TRBD1 might be the D (6 bases). CDR3 length equals 14 residues. The V gene lost 5 bases and the J gene lost 2 bases, with 12 bases spanning the gap. CDR1 is SGHTA and CDR2 is FQGNSA in the germline V gene. The CDR3 DNA sequence: TGTGCCAGCAGCACACAGGGCTCCAACACTGAAGCTTTCTTT. Translated: CASSTQGSNTEAFF.

The chain couples TRBV13 to TRBJ1-1; tentative D call: TRBD1 (5 bases). The V end was cut by 6 bases, the J end by 4 bases, with 9 bases between. The germline V gene has CDR1 PRHDT and CDR2 FYEKMQ (reference sequence). CDR3 length: 12 residues. The CDR3 loop reads CASRLGGTEAFF. The CDR3 DNA follows: TGTGCCAGCAGACTTGGGGGCACTGAAGCTTTCTTT.

The table lists this clone with a count of one. The rearrangement joins TRBV19 to TRBJ1-2, with 8 positions matching TRBD1. J gave up 5 bases and V 5 bases, and 10 bases lay outside the gene matches. Germline V gene data show CDR1 as LNHDA and CDR2 as SQIVND (reference sequence). The CDR3 extends over 15 amino acids. Written as DNA, the CDR3 is TGTGCCAGTAGTGAACCACCGGACAGGGTTTATGGCTACACCTTC. Its translation: CASSEPPDRVYGYTF.

The chain combines TRBV6-1 with TRBJ1-4, with D possibly being TRBD1 (6 bases). The germline CDR1 and CDR2 sequences are MNHNS and SASEGT. This CDR3 has 15 residues. Deletions cut 5 bases from V and 4 bases from J, with 14 bases between. DNA for the CDR3: TGTGCCAGCAGTTTTACGGGACACCTTAATGAAAAACTGTTTTTT. Amino acids: CASSFTGHLNEKLFF.

The chain links TRBV9 to TRBJ2-5; D might be TRBD1 (5 bases). The CDR3 is made up of 13 amino acids. CDR1 SGDLS and CDR2 YYNGEE come from the germline V gene. With 1 base removed from V and 4 bases from J, the gap between germline ends came to 8 bases. The CDR3 spells CASSVSGSETQYF. CDR3 bases: TGTGCCAGCAGCGTATCAGGGTCAGAGACCCAGTACTTC.

This sequence joins TRBV28 and TRBJ2-1, with D tentatively TRBD2 (6 bases). Germline CDR1 MDHEN, CDR2 SYDVKM. The CDR3 length is 14 residues. The germline V and J ends were trimmed by 6 bases and 7 bases, with 16 bases remaining between them. The CDR3 reads CASRKLGGRNEQFF. The CDR3 nucleotides read TGTGCCAGCAGGAAACTAGGTGGGAGGAATGAGCAGTTCTTC.

With regard to this clone: This specimen includes other DNA sequences encoding the same CDR3. Written as DNA, the CDR3 is TGTGCCAGCAGTTTTGGGTTAGTCTACGAGCAGTACTTC. This translates into CASSFGLVYEQYF. The genes are TRBV28 and TRBJ2-7; D is uncertain. The V end lost 3 bases, the J end lost 3 bases, and 9 bases lay between the germline ends. The CDR3 totals 13 residues. The germline V gene has CDR1 MDHEN and CDR2 SYDVKM.

The chain couples TRBV5-4 to TRBJ2-1; 10 nucleotides align to TRBD2. Germline loops: CDR1 SGHNT, CDR2 YYREEE (reference sequence). The CDR3 covers 15 residues. J lost 8 bases, V lost 0 bases, and 5 bases had no gene match. CDR3 coding DNA: TGTGCCAGCAGCTTGGTCCCTAGCGGGAGTTATGAGCAGTTCTTC. Translated: CASSLVPSGSYEQFF. The full variable domain, with the rest looked up from reference TRBV5-4 and TRBJ2-1, is ETGVTQSPTHLIKTRGQQVTLRCSSQSGHNTVSWYQQALGQGPQFIFQYYREEENGRGNFPPRFSGLQFPNYSSELNVNALELDDSALYLCASSLVPSGSYEQFFGPGTRLTVL.

The chain recombines TRBV7-9 with TRBJ1-5; the D gene is possibly TRBD1 (5 bases). In germline, CDR1 is SEHNR, CDR2 FQNEAQ (reference sequence). The CDR3 has 15 residues. Trimming cost V 5 bases and J 0 bases, with 11 bases left between them. In DNA form, the CDR3 reads TGTGCCAGCAGCCTATGGGACGGTAGCAATCAGCCCCAGCATTTT. It codes for CASSLWDGSNQPQHF. Using reference TRBV7-9 and TRBJ1-5 for the parts outside the CDR3, the full variable domain is DTGVSQNPRHKITKRGQNVTFRCDPISEHNRLYWYRQTLGQGPEFLTYFQNEAQLEKSRLLSDRFSAERPKGSFSTLEIQRTEQGDSAMYLCASSLWDGSNQPQHFGDGTRLSIL.

This chain connects TRBV27 to TRBJ2-7, with TRBD1 matching 7 bases. The CDR3 has 13 residues. With 6 bases clipped from V and 5 bases from J, the junction kept 7 bases outside the gene matches. Germline V gene data show CDR1 as MNHEY and CDR2 as SMNVEV (reference sequence). CDR3 amino acids: CASRFPGQNEQYF. The CDR3, as DNA: TGTGCCAGCAGATTTCCGGGACAGAACGAGCAGTACTTC.

This clone was picked up one time. V and J are TRBV19 and TRBJ1-5, with TRBD1 identical over 8 bases. The CDR3 is 14 residues long. Losses at the gene ends were 9 bases for V and 7 bases for J; bases not matched to a gene: 11. Germline assignment: CDR1 LNHDA and CDR2 SQIVND (reference sequence). CDR3: CASRGLAGIQPQHF. The CDR3 DNA is TGTGCCAGCAGGGGGCTAGCAGGAATCCAGCCCCAGCATTTT. The full variable domain, in which reference TRBV19 and TRBJ1-5 provide the parts outside the CDR3, is DGGITQSPKYLFRKEGQNVTLSCEQNLNHDAMYWYRQDPGQGLRLIYYSQIVNDFQKGDIAEGYSVSREKKESFPLTVTSAQKNPTAFYLCASRGLAGIQPQHFGDGTRLSIL.

This chain joins TRBV19 and TRBJ2-3; 10 bases line up with TRBD2. Germline CDR1 LNHDA, CDR2 SQIVND (reference sequence). Losses at the gene ends were 8 bases for V and 3 bases for J; bases not matched to a gene: 8. The CDR3 consists of 15 residues. The CDR3, as DNA: TGTGCCAGTGGACTCGGACTAGCGGCGACAGATACGCAGTATTTT. The encoded protein is CASGLGLAATDTQYF. The full variable domain, completed using reference TRBV19 and TRBJ2-3, is DGGITQSPKYLFRKEGQNVTLSCEQNLNHDAMYWYRQDPGQGLRLIYYSQIVNDFQKGDIAEGYSVSREKKESFPLTVTSAQKNPTAFYLCASGLGLAATDTQYFGPGTRLTVL.

The V and J genes are TRBV29-1 and TRBJ2-3, with D possibly being TRBD2 (6 bases). Germline V gene sequence: CDR1 SQVTM, CDR2 ANQGSEA. Deletions cut 5 bases from V and 0 bases from J, with 9 bases between. CDR3 length: 13 amino acids. The chain's CDR3 is CSVSGASTDTQYF. For the CDR3, the DNA is TGCAGCGTTTCGGGAGCTAGCACAGATACGCAGTATTTT.